Below are 18 T cell receptor beta chains sequenced from a single sample in a study of T cell clusters in autoimmune cytopenias. TRB rearrangements were amplified by touch-down multiplex PCR with mixed TRB-A/B primers. Following a re-call of the multiplex PCR reads, TCRdb has one entry per CDR3 protein and lacks DNA. Listed are 10,000 to 11,000 distinct CDR3 sequences; around a third falls within the top ten. TRB amplification used 200 to 250 ng of peripheral blood genomic DNA. These data were also filed under a second study, of T cell repertoires in aging, cancer and after chemotherapy.

Sequencing was carried out using peripheral blood. Receptors were obtained from a human donor in good health.

The CDR3 protein is CASSERWSAYNEQFF. V usage is TRBV5-5 and J usage is TRBJ2-1. The CDR3 loop spans 15 amino acids. CDR1 and CDR2 (germline): SGHKS, YYEKEE (reference sequence).

V usage is TRBV27 and J usage is TRBJ2-7; there is no DNA to check the TCRdb D call of TRBD1. This CDR3 is 14 amino acids long. The V gene's germline CDR1 is MNHEY and CDR2 SMNVEV (reference sequence). CDR3: CASSLWDHRGEQYF.

The gene calls are TRBV5-1 and TRBJ2-5; TCRdb calls TRBD1, which cannot be checked without DNA. The CDR3 covers 14 residues. The germline V gene has CDR1 SGHRS and CDR2 YFSETQ. CDR3 protein: CASSGTGVGETQYF.

The rearrangement links TRBV18 to TRBJ2-5; TCRdb gives TRBD1 as the D gene, but with no DNA this cannot be confirmed. The CDR3 totals 14 residues. CDR1 KGHSH and CDR2 LQKENI come from the germline V gene. This chain's CDR3 is CASSPPPAQETQYF.

The chain couples TRBV5-1 to TRBJ2-1; TCRdb's D gene call, TRBD1, goes unchecked for lack of DNA. CDR1 SGHRS and CDR2 YFSETQ come from the germline V gene. The CDR3 consists of 12 residues. The CDR3 sequence is CASSYRTGEQFF.

J is TRBJ2-5 and V is TRBV13. Germline loops: CDR1 PRHDT, CDR2 FYEKMQ (reference sequence). The CDR3 has 12 amino acids. This chain's CDR3 is CASSYLSGTQYF.

V usage is TRBV6-4 and J usage is TRBJ2-3; checking the TCRdb D call of TRBD2 is not possible without DNA. CDR1 and CDR2 (germline): MRHNA, SNTAGT. CDR3 size: 14 residues. This CDR3 reads CASSRLAGADTQYF.

By frequency, this clonotype registers medium-sized. This rearrangement joins TRBV29-1 to TRBJ2-2; TCRdb gives TRBD1 as the D gene, but with no DNA this cannot be confirmed. Germline V gene sequence: CDR1 SQVTM, CDR2 ANQGSEA. The CDR3 has 15 residues. The CDR3 reads CSVEPDRGRSGELFF.

J is TRBJ2-2 and V is TRBV6-5; the TCRdb call, TRBD2, lacks DNA for checking. The CDR3 consists of 16 residues. CDR1 MNHEY and CDR2 SVGAGI come from the germline V gene. The CDR3 region is CASSYGRGARTGELFF.

The genes are TRBV7-2 and TRBJ2-7. CDR3 length: 14 amino acids. Looked up from germline, CDR1 is SGHTA and CDR2 is FQGNSA. The CDR3 sequence: CASSPRVSSYEQYF. The whole variable domain, remainder taken from reference TRBV7-2 and TRBJ2-7, is GAGVSQSPSNKVTEKGKDVELRCDPISGHTALYWYRQSLGQGLEFLIYFQGNSAPDKSGLPSDRFSAERTGGSVSTLTIQRTQQEDSAVYLCASSPRVSSYEQYFGPGTRLTVT.

This chain uses TRBV5-5 with TRBJ2-7. Germline CDR1 and CDR2: SGHKS and YYEKEE (reference sequence). The CDR3 runs to 11 residues. The CDR3 sequence: CASSPHEEQYF.

The chain is built from TRBV7-3 and TRBJ1-5. Germline V CDR1 and CDR2: SGHTA, FQGTGA. This CDR3 has 19 residues. This CDR3 reads CASSLKAGPLSYSNQPQHF. Full variable domain (outside the CDR3, taken from reference TRBV7-3 and TRBJ1-5): GAGVSQTPSNKVTEKGKYVELRCDPISGHTALYWYRQSLGQGPEFLIYFQGTGAADDSGLPNDRFFAVRPEGSVSTLKIQRTERGDSAVYLCASSLKAGPLSYSNQPQHFGDGTRLSIL.

The rearrangement links TRBV20-1 to TRBJ1-2. The V gene's germline CDR1 is DFQATT and CDR2 SNEGSKA (reference sequence). The CDR3 is made up of 16 amino acids. The CDR3 region is CSVDVRDPLGGFGYTF.

V usage is TRBV30 and J usage is TRBJ2-7; TCRdb returns TRBD1, unconfirmable since there is no DNA. The CDR3 is 15 residues long. The germline CDR1 and CDR2 sequences are GTSNPN and SVGIG (reference sequence). The chain's CDR3 is CAWSVGTGTLYEQYF.

The chain couples TRBV5-4 to TRBJ2-1; the TRBD2 assignment by TCRdb is unverifiable without DNA. In germline, CDR1 is SGHNT, CDR2 YYREEE (reference sequence). This CDR3 spans 16 amino acids. CDR3 protein: CASSLAGRGLNNEQFF. The full variable domain, in which reference TRBV5-4 and TRBJ2-1 provide the parts outside the CDR3, is ETGVTQSPTHLIKTRGQQVTLRCSSQSGHNTVSWYQQALGQGPQFIFQYYREEENGRGNFPPRFSGLQFPNYSSELNVNALELDDSALYLCASSLAGRGLNNEQFFGPGTRLTVL.

The genes are TRBV12-3 or TRBV12-4 and TRBJ2-7; TCRdb returns TRBD2, unconfirmable since there is no DNA. CDR3 length: 13 amino acids. The chain's CDR3 is CASTGVPLYEQYF.

The chain carries TRBV6-5 and TRBJ2-5; TCRdb picks TRBD2, but there is no DNA to check that call. This CDR3 is 13 amino acids long. Germline lookup yields CDR1 MNHEY and CDR2 SVGAGI. The CDR3 loop reads CASSRGPEETQYF.

This clonotype is classed as medium-sized by frequency. The chain uses TRBV29-1 and TRBJ2-1; the TRBD2 assignment by TCRdb is unverifiable without DNA. Germline CDR1 and CDR2: SQVTM and ANQGSEA. The CDR3 runs to 13 residues. The CDR3 here is CSAGLADYNEQFF.